This T cell receptor (beta chain) was found in a study of blood T cell repertoires in COVID-19. The table came from immunoSEQ multiplex PCR; TCRdb's copy has only in-frame clones and leaves some out. The repertoire includes 250,000 or so clones, 75% to 90% of them detected once, and about 0.95% sits in the top ten. Each exposed participant met a COVID-19 case in the 2 weeks preceding study entry. The CDR3 is made up of 13 amino acids. V dropped 1 base and J dropped 5 bases, with 8 bases sitting between them. Germline lookup yields CDR1 LNHNV and CDR2 YYDKDF (reference sequence). The chain recombines TRBV15 with TRBJ2-5; D not resolved. The specimen was PBMCs or T cells enriched from blood (not recorded which). This receptor was identified in a man in his fifties or sixties who had been exposed to COVID-19. The CDR3 DNA reads as TGTGCCACCAGCAGAGTTAACGCGGAGACCCAGTACTTC. Translated, it gives CATSRVNAETQYF.